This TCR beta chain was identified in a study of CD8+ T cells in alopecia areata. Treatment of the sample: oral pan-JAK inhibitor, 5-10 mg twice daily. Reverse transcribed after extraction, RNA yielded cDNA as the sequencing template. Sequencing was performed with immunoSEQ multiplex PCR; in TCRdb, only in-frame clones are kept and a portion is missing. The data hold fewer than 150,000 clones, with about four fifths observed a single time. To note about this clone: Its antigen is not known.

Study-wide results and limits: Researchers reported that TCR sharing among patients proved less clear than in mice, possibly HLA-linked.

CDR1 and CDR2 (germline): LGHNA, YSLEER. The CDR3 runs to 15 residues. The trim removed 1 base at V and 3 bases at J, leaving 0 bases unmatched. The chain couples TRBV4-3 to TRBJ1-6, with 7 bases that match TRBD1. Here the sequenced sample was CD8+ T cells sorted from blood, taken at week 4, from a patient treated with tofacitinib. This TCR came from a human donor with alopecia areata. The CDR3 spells CASSQGDSYNSPLHF. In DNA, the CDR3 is TGCGCCAGCAGCCAAGGGGACAGCTATAATTCACCCCTCCACTTT.